Listed below are T cell receptor beta chains from one sample, sequenced in a study of control samples from healthy donors and cancer patients. The method was immunoSEQ multiplex PCR; TCRdb's version includes in-frame clones alone and lacks a portion of them. This table has 100,000 to 150,000 clones, 85% to 95% appearing once. The sample consisted of PBMCs. The receptors were gathered from a man older than 75 with head and neck cancer. Each CDR3 is given with its conserved first and last residue. D genes are given only for firm matches. A clone size is listed for some rows: how often the clone was seen (once, few, many), or a class if it is expanded.

V	D	J	size	CDR3	DNA
TRBV6-5	NA	TRBJ1-2	once	CASSGQRSNNYGYTF	TGTGCCAGCAGCGGACAGAGATCAAATAACTATGGCTACACCTTC
TRBV19	NA	TRBJ1-5	NA	CASSMGFRDNQPQHF	TGTGCCAGTAGTATGGGTTTCCGGGATAATCAGCCCCAGCATTTT
TRBV4-3	TRBD1	TRBJ2-1	NA	CASSQDGTEMYNEQFF	TGCGCCAGCAGCCAAGACGGGACAGAGATGTACAATGAGCAGTTCTTC
TRBV3-1/TRBV3-2	NA	TRBJ2-3	once	CASSQVSDTQYF	TGTGCCAGCAGCCAAGTTTCAGATACGCAGTATTTT
TRBV9	NA	TRBJ2-7	NA	CASSVAGHGTYEQYF	TGTGCCAGCAGCGTAGCGGGTCACGGAACCTACGAGCAGTACTTC
TRBV28	NA	TRBJ2-3	NA	CASSPYMRQNTQYF	TGTGCCAGCAGTCCCTACATGCGGCAGAATACGCAGTATTTT
TRBV5-4	TRBD2	TRBJ2-1	NA	CASSLELAGLTDEQFF	TGTGCCAGCAGCTTGGAACTAGCGGGGTTAACCGATGAGCAGTTCTTC
TRBV27	NA	TRBJ2-3	NA	CASSNGGWGTDTQYF	TGTGCCAGCAGTAATGGGGGCTGGGGCACAGATACGCAGTATTTT
TRBV10-3	NA	TRBJ2-1	once	CAISATYNEQFF	TGTGCCATCAGTGCCACATACAATGAGCAGTTCTTC
TRBV6-1	TRBD1	TRBJ2-5	NA	CASSDPGQGSETQYF	TGTGCCAGCAGTGATCCGGGACAGGGCAGCGAGACCCAGTACTTC
TRBV6-6	NA	TRBJ1-1	NA	CASNIGVIGMNTEAFF	TGTGCCAGCAACATAGGGGTAATTGGGATGAACACTGAAGCTTTCTTT
TRBV10-1	NA	TRBJ2-1	once	CASSDTGRTNEQFF	TGCGCCAGCAGTGACACCGGGAGAACGAATGAGCAGTTCTTC
TRBV5-5	NA	TRBJ1-6	NA	CASTPSRPGDSPLHF	TGTGCCAGCACCCCTTCACGGCCGGGTGATTCACCCCTCCACTTT
TRBV12-3/TRBV12-4	NA	TRBJ2-2	NA	CASSRTLVGELFF	TGTGCCAGCAGCCGGACGTTGGTCGGGGAGCTGTTTTTT
TRBV29-1	NA	TRBJ2-3	once	CSGAVGGRADTQYF	TGCAGCGGCGCAGTCGGTGGCAGGGCAGATACGCAGTATTTT
TRBV3-1/TRBV3-2	NA	TRBJ2-5	once	CASSEEERPQETQYF	TGTGCCAGCAGCGAGGAGGAGCGTCCCCAAGAGACCCAGTACTTC
TRBV30	NA	TRBJ1-6	NA	CAWSATLQGYGNSPLHF	TGTGCCTGGAGCGCTACCCTCCAGGGTTATGGAAATTCACCCCTCCACTTT
TRBV5-1	NA	TRBJ1-4	NA	CAGHQKLFF	TGCGCCGGACACCAAAAACTGTTTTTT
TRBV5-4	NA	TRBJ2-3	NA	CASSLRLPGMQYF	TGTGCCAGCAGCTTGAGACTCCCAGGAATGCAGTATTTT
TRBV5-4	NA	TRBJ1-6	NA	CASSLEGGGGVSPLHF	TGTGCCAGCAGCTTGGAGGGGGGGGGTGGTGTGTCACCCCTCCACTTT
TRBV5-1	NA	TRBJ2-2	NA	CASSAKGMNTGELFF	TGCGCCAGCAGCGCTAAGGGGATGAACACCGGGGAGCTGTTTTTT
TRBV7-2	NA	TRBJ1-2	NA	CASSPEVKKGGYTF	TGTGCCAGCAGCCCCGAGGTTAAAAAGGGTGGCTACACCTTC
TRBV5-4	NA	TRBJ2-7	NA	CASSLVAQGPYEQYF	TGTGCCAGCAGCTTGGTAGCGCAGGGTCCCTACGAGCAGTACTTC
TRBV5-1	NA	TRBJ2-5	NA	CASSLARGGGEETQYF	TGCGCCAGCAGCTTGGCTAGGGGGGGTGGAGAAGAGACCCAGTACTTC
TRBV6-6	NA	TRBJ2-2	NA	CASSYLRANTGELFF	TGTGCCAGCAGTTACCTCCGAGCGAACACCGGGGAGCTGTTTTTT
TRBV6-4	TRBD2	TRBJ2-7	NA	CASSDSGRDGYEQYF	TGTGCCAGCAGTGACTCAGGGAGGGATGGGTACGAGCAGTACTTC
TRBV15	TRBD1	TRBJ1-5	NA	CATGLRDSRNQPQHF	TGTGCCACCGGACTAAGGGACAGCCGAAATCAGCCCCAGCATTTT
TRBV12-5	TRBD1	TRBJ2-2	NA	CASGSTSPGQGTPGELFF	TGTGCTAGTGGTTCCACAAGTCCGGGACAGGGTACGCCCGGGGAGCTGTTTTTT
TRBV3-1/TRBV3-2	NA	TRBJ1-2	NA	CASSQESRGYTF	TGTGCCAGCAGCCAAGAGTCTAGGGGCTACACCTTC
TRBV18	NA	TRBJ1-5	NA	CASSPMAAAPNQPQHF	TGTGCCAGCTCACCGATGGCGGCAGCCCCCAATCAGCCCCAGCATTTT
TRBV18	NA	TRBJ2-4	once	CASSPPLAAKNIQYF	TGTGCCAGCTCACCACCGCTAGCGGCCAAAAACATTCAGTACTTC
TRBV27	NA	TRBJ2-3	NA	CASSLYRVETDTQYF	TGTGCCAGCAGTTTATACAGGGTTGAGACAGATACGCAGTATTTT
TRBV6-1	NA	TRBJ2-7	NA	CASSEDRQAFYEQYF	TGTGCCAGCAGTGAAGACCGACAGGCCTTCTACGAGCAGTACTTC
TRBV5-8	TRBD1	TRBJ2-1	NA	CASSLARTGGSWNEQFF	TGTGCCAGCAGCTTGGCCAGGACAGGGGGTAGTTGGAATGAGCAGTTCTTC
TRBV6-5	TRBD1	TRBJ1-1	few	CASITTSGGSEAFF	TGTGCCAGCATCACAACCTCAGGGGGCTCAGAAGCTTTCTTT
TRBV7-9	NA	TRBJ2-5	NA	CASSPIAVQETQYF	TGTGCCAGCAGCCCAATAGCGGTTCAAGAGACCCAGTACTTC
TRBV18	TRBD2	TRBJ2-3	NA	CASSPRAGGTDTQYF	TGTGCCAGCTCACCTCGGGCGGGAGGCACAGATACGCAGTATTTT
TRBV6-6	NA	TRBJ1-5	NA	CASSYLKDNQPQHF	TGTGCCAGCAGTTACTTGAAAGACAATCAGCCCCAGCATTTT
TRBV5-8	NA	TRBJ2-2	NA	CASSWDETLWGELFF	TGTGCCAGCAGCTGGGATGAGACCCTTTGGGGGGAGCTGTTTTTT
TRBV5-5	TRBD1	TRBJ1-1	once	CASSPTGTVMNTEAFF	TGTGCCAGCAGCCCCACAGGGACAGTTATGAACACTGAAGCTTTCTTT